Here is one TCR beta chain with its context. V trimming: 6 bases; J trimming: 4 bases; junction bases outside the gene matches: 7. The CDR3 length is 14 residues. The V gene's germline CDR1 is SGHRS and CDR2 YFSETQ. This sample is drawn from a study of cytomegalovirus exposure and HLA in healthy donors. The wider study: Both the 95 to 150 validation repertoires and the approximately 700 first-cohort repertoires used the same platform, as reported by a later analysis.

Libraries were prepared by immunoSEQ multiplex PCR; TCRdb keeps only in-frame clonotypes and omits some of them. The sample consists of some 100,000 clones, about nine tenths of them appearing once. Sequences were obtained from PBMCs. This clonotype originated in a woman younger than 35 in good health and CMV-seronegative. The gene calls are TRBV5-1 and TRBJ2-3; 8 nucleotides match TRBD2. CDR3 in DNA: TGCGCCAGCATGGTCGGGGGGGTTGCAGATACGCAGTATTTT. Translated, it gives CASMVGGVADTQYF.